This T cell receptor beta chain emerged from a study of T cell clusters in autoimmune cytopenias. The wider study: A median age of 59 years and mean of approximately 50 years characterized healthy donor controls.

A remark on this clonotype: Its specificity is unknown.

The CDR3 spans 18 residues. Each sample's input was approximately 270 ng genomic DNA, 40,000 or so genome equivalents. Findings and limits, study-wide: Compared with active autoimmune hepatitis patients, healthy donors showed approximately 3.3-fold more exclusive TRB clusters.

TRB was amplified by touch-down multiplex PCR, primer pools A and B combined. Reprocessing the multiplex PCR reads, TCRdb reports a single entry for every CDR3 protein and omits DNA. This listing includes some 11,000 distinct CDR3 sequences. The same data also went into a second study, on T cell repertoires in aging, cancer and after chemotherapy. That work contributes: Loss of evenness, beyond lost richness, contributed to age-related TCR diversity decline in cancer patients. The repertoire data cannot show anything about immunological memory following chemotherapy.

Specimen: peripheral blood. The TCR sequence derives from a human donor in good health. This rearrangement joins TRBV12-3 or TRBV12-4 to TRBJ1-4; the D gene TCRdb calls, TRBD1, cannot be checked with no DNA. CDR3 amino acids: CASTLGFSRGTTNEKLFF.